Presented here are 31 T cell receptor beta chains from one specimen sequenced in a study of cytomegalovirus exposure and HLA in healthy donors. Only in-frame clones appear in the TCRdb table, and some are missing; sequencing was by immunoSEQ multiplex PCR. The sample has 150,000 or so clones, nearly 90% seen once. The sample consisted of PBMCs. Receptors originate from a woman aged 18-29 years in good health and CMV-seropositive.

This clone qualifies as medium-sized (0.01 to 0.1%). The chain links TRBV28 to TRBJ1-3; D unresolved. This CDR3 has 12 residues. V was shortened by 2 bases and J by 4 bases, with 3 bases between the two germline ends. Germline V CDR1 and CDR2: MDHEN, SYDVKM. CDR3 in DNA: TGTGCCAGCAGTTTAGAGGGAAACACCATATATTTT. Its translation: CASSLEGNTIYF.

The chain combines TRBV5-1 with TRBJ1-1; 10 bases line up with TRBD1. This CDR3 has 15 residues. V trimming: 5 bases; J trimming: 0 bases; junction bases outside the gene matches: 4. Germline lookup yields CDR1 SGHRS and CDR2 YFSETQ. The CDR3 is CASRRTGGLNTEAFF. The CDR3 nucleotides are TGCGCCAGCAGACGGACAGGGGGACTGAACACTGAAGCTTTCTTT.

The CDR3 sequence: CASSMEDRAGYGYTF. The CDR3 nucleotides are TGTGCCAGTAGTATGGAGGACAGGGCTGGCTATGGCTACACCTTC. The V and J genes are TRBV19 and TRBJ1-2; TRBD1 agrees at 8 bases. This CDR3 comprises 15 residues. The V and J ends lost 3 bases and 4 bases, in that order; junction bases with no gene match: 7. CDR1 is LNHDA and CDR2 is SQIVND in the germline V gene (reference sequence).

The genes are TRBV4-1 and TRBJ1-5, with a possible D match to TRBD1 (5 bases). CDR1 and CDR2 (germline): MGHRA, YSYEKL. Trimming pared 2 bases from V and 4 bases from J, leaving 12 bases between. The CDR3 is 15 residues long. For the CDR3, the DNA is TGCGCCAGCAGCCAAATCCAGGGTCAAAATCAGCCCCAGCATTTT. Its protein is CASSQIQGQNQPQHF.

The CDR3 here is CASILRQAGEQFF. For the CDR3, the DNA is TGTGCCAGCATCCTACGACAGGCGGGTGAGCAGTTCTTC. The V and J genes are TRBV28 and TRBJ2-1, with D maybe TRBD1 (6 bases). The V end was cut by 7 bases, the J end by 9 bases, with 16 bases between. This CDR3 spans 13 amino acids. Germline V gene lookup returns CDR1 MDHEN and CDR2 SYDVKM.

V usage is TRBV2 and J usage is TRBJ2-7; D possibly corresponds to TRBD1 (6 bases). The V gene's germline CDR1 is SNHLY and CDR2 FYNNEI. The CDR3 loop spans 14 amino acids. V was clipped by 6 bases and J by 0 bases, with 12 bases between them. CDR3 nucleotides: TGTGCCAGCAGGGACAGCAAAATCTCCTACGAGCAGTACTTC. This translates into CASRDSKISYEQYF.

The V call is TRBV19, the J call TRBJ2-5; 11 bases match TRBD1. J lost 9 bases, V lost 1 base, and 7 bases had no gene match. Germline V CDR1 and CDR2: LNHDA, SQIVND (reference sequence). The length of the CDR3 is 15 residues. The CDR3 reads CASSIGDRGASSQYF. CDR3 coding DNA: TGTGCCAGTAGTATAGGGGACAGGGGGGCTTCGTCCCAGTACTTC.

The rearrangement uses TRBV5-8 and TRBJ2-3, with TRBD1 identical over 8 bases. The V gene end was trimmed by 0 bases and the J gene end by 6 bases; junction bases not matched to a gene: 9. CDR1 and CDR2 from the germline V gene are SGHTS and YDEGEE. CDR3 size: 16 residues. The CDR3 DNA reads TGTGCCAGCAGCTTGGGAGGGACAGGCGGTAGTGATACGCAGTATTTT. It yields the protein CASSLGGTGGSDTQYF.

This CDR3 reads CASSLTEFEAFF. The CDR3 nucleotides read TGTGCCAGCAGCCTAACCGAATTCGAAGCTTTCTTT. The chain couples TRBV5-6 to TRBJ1-1; D gene uncertain. CDR1 and CDR2 (germline): SGHDT, YYEEEE. This CDR3 is built from 12 residues. Trimming took 4 bases from V and 8 from J, leaving 12 bases between them.

This clone was seen only a few times. The chain combines TRBV30 with TRBJ2-5; unclear D gene. Trimming removed 0 bases from V and 3 bases from J, with 5 bases in between. Germline V gene sequence: CDR1 GTSNPN, CDR2 SVGIG (reference sequence). This CDR3 is built from 12 residues. CDR3: CAWSVREETQYF. CDR3 nucleotide sequence: TGTGCCTGGAGTGTACGGGAAGAGACCCAGTACTTC.

The V call is TRBV2, the J call TRBJ2-5, with D maybe TRBD1 (5 bases). Trimming cost V 7 bases and J 4 bases, with 19 bases left between them. The CDR3 extends over 15 amino acids. Germline CDR1 reads SNHLY; CDR2 reads FYNNEI. Here the CDR3 reads CASTFSQGSGETQYF. In nucleotides, the CDR3 is TGTGCCAGCACTTTTAGCCAGGGATCAGGAGAGACCCAGTACTTC. Full variable domain (rest looked up from reference TRBV2 and TRBJ2-5): EPEVTQTPSHQVTQMGQEVILRCVPISNHLYFYWYRQILGQKVEFLVSFYNNEISEKSEIFDDQFSVERPDGSNFTLKIRSTKLEDSAMYFCASTFSQGSGETQYFGPGTRLLVL.

The chain uses TRBV4-2 and TRBJ1-1; a possible D gene is TRBD1 (6 bases). V was trimmed by 1 base and J by 6 bases, leaving 15 bases between them. The germline CDR1 and CDR2 sequences are LGHNA and YNFKEQ. CDR3 length: 15 amino acids. CDR3 bases: TGTGCCAGCAGCCAAGCCACAGGGTCTTTCGCTGAAGCTTTCTTT. Protein: CASSQATGSFAEAFF.

The chain links TRBV10-3 to TRBJ2-7, with 8 bases aligning to TRBD2. Germline CDR1 ENHRY, CDR2 SYGVKD. This CDR3 comprises 15 residues. V shed 4 bases, J shed 0 bases, and the junction held 5 bases outside the gene matches. The CDR3 sequence: CAISAKSGGSYEQYF. CDR3 nucleotides: TGTGCCATCAGTGCAAAAAGCGGGGGCTCCTACGAGCAGTACTTC.

The chain is built from TRBV5-4 and TRBJ2-1, with 7 bases identical to TRBD1. This CDR3 is built from 15 residues. Losses at the gene ends were 4 bases for V and 2 bases for J; bases not matched to a gene: 6. Germline values: CDR1 SGHNT, CDR2 YYREEE (reference sequence). CDR3 nucleotides: TGTGCCAGCAGCCATCCGGGACAGCCCTACAATGAGCAGTTCTTC. Translating it yields CASSHPGQPYNEQFF.

The DNA for the CDR3 is TGTGCCAGCAGCTTAGGTCCCATGGCAGAAGAGACCCAGTACTTC. Translation: CASSLGPMAEETQYF. The rearrangement uses TRBV13 and TRBJ2-5; D unclear. Germline values: CDR1 PRHDT, CDR2 FYEKMQ (reference sequence). With 0 bases removed from V and 3 bases from J, the gap between germline ends came to 11 bases. This CDR3 is 15 amino acids long.

The chain links TRBV18 to TRBJ2-1; 7 bases agree with TRBD1. V gave up 4 bases and J gave up 4 bases; unmatched junction bases: 1. The CDR3 covers 13 residues. The germline V gene has CDR1 KGHSH and CDR2 LQKENI. The CDR3 reads CASSQQGYNEQFF. In DNA form, the CDR3 reads TGTGCCAGCTCACAACAGGGGTACAATGAGCAGTTCTTC. The full variable domain, rest sourced from reference TRBV18 and TRBJ2-1, is NAGVMQNPRHLVRRRGQEARLRCSPMKGHSHVYWYRQLPEEGLKFMVYLQKENIIDESGMPKERFSAEFPKEGPSILRIQQVVRGDSAAYFCASSQQGYNEQFFGPGTRLTVL.

The chain employs TRBV11-2 and TRBJ2-1, with 7 bases that match TRBD1. The CDR3 spans 16 residues. Germline V lookup: CDR1 SGHAT, CDR2 FQNNGV. The V and J ends lost 5 bases and 2 bases, in that order; junction bases with no gene match: 9. The CDR3 here is CASSRYGQGAYNEQFF. CDR3 DNA: TGTGCCAGCAGCCGATATGGGCAGGGGGCCTACAATGAGCAGTTCTTC.

V usage is TRBV6-1 and J usage is TRBJ2-1; D gene ambiguous. Germline lookup yields CDR1 MNHNS and CDR2 SASEGT. The CDR3 extends over 14 amino acids. Trimming removed 2 bases at V and 7 bases at J, with 12 bases between. DNA for the CDR3: TGTGCCAGCAGTGAACAAAGTAACAGAAATGAGCAGTTCTTC. This gives the protein CASSEQSNRNEQFF.

The chain joins TRBV19 to TRBJ2-3; 9 bases match TRBD1. Looked up from germline, CDR1 is LNHDA and CDR2 is SQIVND (reference sequence). There are 17 residues in the CDR3. With 5 bases clipped from V and 3 bases from J, the junction kept 12 bases outside the gene matches. CDR3 amino acids: CASSSLERTGETDTQYF. The CDR3 DNA sequence: TGTGCCAGTAGTTCACTAGAAAGGACAGGGGAGACAGATACGCAGTATTTT.

CDR3 DNA: TGTGCCAGCAGTTTGGGTTCAGGGTCCGAGCAGTACTTC. This gives the protein CASSLGSGSEQYF. The rearrangement uses TRBV28 and TRBJ2-7, with D tentatively TRBD1 (5 bases). Looked up from germline, CDR1 is MDHEN and CDR2 is SYDVKM. Trimming cost V 3 bases and J 6 bases, with 12 bases left between them. CDR3 length equals 13 residues.

V gene TRBV30 combines with J gene TRBJ1-2; D unresolved. Germline loops: CDR1 GTSNPN, CDR2 SVGIG (reference sequence). This CDR3 comprises 12 residues. The germline V and J ends were trimmed by 6 bases and 2 bases, with 10 bases remaining between them. CDR3 residues: CACTLQNYGYTF. The CDR3 DNA follows: TGTGCCTGTACCCTACAGAACTATGGCTACACCTTC.

V gene TRBV19 combines with J gene TRBJ1-6; possibly TRBD1 for D (5 bases). There are 13 residues in the CDR3. Trimming removed 7 bases at V and 7 bases at J, with 11 bases between. Germline assignment: CDR1 LNHDA and CDR2 SQIVND (reference sequence). CDR3 loop: CASTLGGNSPLHF. The CDR3 coding sequence is TGTGCCAGTACCCTCGGGGGGAATTCACCCCTCCACTTT.

V is TRBV5-1 and J is TRBJ1-3; D uncertain. Per the germline V gene, CDR1 is SGHRS and CDR2 is YFSETQ. The V gene lost 4 bases and the J gene lost 0 bases, with 14 bases spanning the gap. There are 16 residues in the CDR3. CDR3 DNA: TGCGCCAGCAGCCTTAAGGGAGGTAACTCTGGAAACACCATATATTTT. This sequence encodes CASSLKGGNSGNTIYF.

The rearrangement uses TRBV19 and TRBJ1-6; D remains unclear. The length of the CDR3 is 14 residues. Germline values: CDR1 LNHDA, CDR2 SQIVND (reference sequence). V was shortened by 3 bases and J by 6 bases, with 9 bases between the two germline ends. The CDR3 region has the DNA TGTGCCAGTAGTATTCAGTTGTCTAATTCACCCCTCCACTTT. Encoded protein: CASSIQLSNSPLHF.

The chain carries TRBV6-1 and TRBJ1-5; 7 nucleotides agree with TRBD1. Per germline, CDR1 MNHNS and CDR2 SASEGT. Unmatched junction bases numbered 17, after V lost 4 bases and J lost 8 bases. The CDR3 runs to 17 residues. The CDR3 DNA follows: TGTGCCAGCAGTGCGCGTGGGACAGCGCCCTCCCGTAAGCCCCAGCATTTT. This translates into CASSARGTAPSRKPQHF.

This clone was seen a few times. This sequence joins TRBV7-2 and TRBJ1-2, with D possibly matching TRBD1 (6 bases). This CDR3 spans 15 amino acids. Germline V CDR1 and CDR2: SGHTA, FQGNSA. The V and J ends lost 5 bases and 1 base respectively, with 14 bases between them. In nucleotides, the CDR3 is TGTGCCAGCAGCCAGCTACAGGGAAATAACTATGGCTACACCTTC. It is translated as CASSQLQGNNYGYTF. Full variable domain (rest looked up from reference TRBV7-2 and TRBJ1-2): GAGVSQSPSNKVTEKGKDVELRCDPISGHTALYWYRQSLGQGLEFLIYFQGNSAPDKSGLPSDRFSAERTGGSVSTLTIQRTQQEDSAVYLCASSQLQGNNYGYTFGSGTRLTVV.

The gene calls are TRBV5-4 and TRBJ2-5; 9 nucleotides agree with TRBD2. CDR1 and CDR2 from the germline V gene are SGHNT and YYREEE (reference sequence). Unmatched junction bases numbered 5, after V lost 4 bases and J lost 4 bases. CDR3 length equals 14 residues. CDR3 sequence: CASSNQRGVETQYF. The CDR3 region has the DNA TGTGCCAGCAGCAATCAGCGGGGGGTAGAGACCCAGTACTTC. Full variable domain (missing parts from reference TRBV5-4 and TRBJ2-5): ETGVTQSPTHLIKTRGQQVTLRCSSQSGHNTVSWYQQALGQGPQFIFQYYREEENGRGNFPPRFSGLQFPNYSSELNVNALELDDSALYLCASSNQRGVETQYFGPGTRLLVL.

This chain links TRBV7-2 with TRBJ2-3, with D perhaps matching TRBD2 (5 bases). The germline gives CDR1 SGHTA, CDR2 FQGNSA. V was shortened by 5 bases and J by 0 bases, with 12 bases between the two germline ends. The CDR3 totals 15 residues. This CDR3 is CASSEAASSTDTQYF. For the CDR3, the DNA is TGTGCCAGCAGCGAAGCGGCTTCTAGCACAGATACGCAGTATTTT.

The chain recombines TRBV4-3 with TRBJ1-2, with 9 bases that match TRBD1. CDR3 length: 14 amino acids. Germline CDR1 is LGHNA and CDR2 is YSLEER. V lost 7 bases to trimming and J lost 6 bases; unmatched junction nucleotides: 9. The DNA for the CDR3 is TGCGCCAGCACCGCGGGACAGGGTTTCAATGGCTACACCTTC. This codes for CASTAGQGFNGYTF.

The chain carries TRBV7-3 and TRBJ2-1; TRBD2 aligns across 10 bases. CDR1 is SGHTA, CDR2 FQGTGA, per germline. The ends lost 5 bases at V and 6 bases at J; junction bases unmatched: 10. This CDR3 has 16 residues. CDR3 residues: CASSPHIAGGRNEQFF. The CDR3 DNA reads as TGTGCCAGCAGCCCCCATATAGCGGGGGGTCGCAATGAGCAGTTCTTC.

The rearrangement joins TRBV7-2 to TRBJ2-4, with 12 bases that match TRBD1. CDR1 is SGHTA and CDR2 is FQGNSA in the germline V gene. Germline trimming cut 2 bases from V and 9 bases from J; bases unmatched to any gene: 8. This CDR3 comprises 16 residues. CDR3 DNA: TGTGCCAGCAGCTTAAGGGACAGGGGGCCTGGGGGCATTCAGTACTTC. It translates to CASSLRDRGPGGIQYF.